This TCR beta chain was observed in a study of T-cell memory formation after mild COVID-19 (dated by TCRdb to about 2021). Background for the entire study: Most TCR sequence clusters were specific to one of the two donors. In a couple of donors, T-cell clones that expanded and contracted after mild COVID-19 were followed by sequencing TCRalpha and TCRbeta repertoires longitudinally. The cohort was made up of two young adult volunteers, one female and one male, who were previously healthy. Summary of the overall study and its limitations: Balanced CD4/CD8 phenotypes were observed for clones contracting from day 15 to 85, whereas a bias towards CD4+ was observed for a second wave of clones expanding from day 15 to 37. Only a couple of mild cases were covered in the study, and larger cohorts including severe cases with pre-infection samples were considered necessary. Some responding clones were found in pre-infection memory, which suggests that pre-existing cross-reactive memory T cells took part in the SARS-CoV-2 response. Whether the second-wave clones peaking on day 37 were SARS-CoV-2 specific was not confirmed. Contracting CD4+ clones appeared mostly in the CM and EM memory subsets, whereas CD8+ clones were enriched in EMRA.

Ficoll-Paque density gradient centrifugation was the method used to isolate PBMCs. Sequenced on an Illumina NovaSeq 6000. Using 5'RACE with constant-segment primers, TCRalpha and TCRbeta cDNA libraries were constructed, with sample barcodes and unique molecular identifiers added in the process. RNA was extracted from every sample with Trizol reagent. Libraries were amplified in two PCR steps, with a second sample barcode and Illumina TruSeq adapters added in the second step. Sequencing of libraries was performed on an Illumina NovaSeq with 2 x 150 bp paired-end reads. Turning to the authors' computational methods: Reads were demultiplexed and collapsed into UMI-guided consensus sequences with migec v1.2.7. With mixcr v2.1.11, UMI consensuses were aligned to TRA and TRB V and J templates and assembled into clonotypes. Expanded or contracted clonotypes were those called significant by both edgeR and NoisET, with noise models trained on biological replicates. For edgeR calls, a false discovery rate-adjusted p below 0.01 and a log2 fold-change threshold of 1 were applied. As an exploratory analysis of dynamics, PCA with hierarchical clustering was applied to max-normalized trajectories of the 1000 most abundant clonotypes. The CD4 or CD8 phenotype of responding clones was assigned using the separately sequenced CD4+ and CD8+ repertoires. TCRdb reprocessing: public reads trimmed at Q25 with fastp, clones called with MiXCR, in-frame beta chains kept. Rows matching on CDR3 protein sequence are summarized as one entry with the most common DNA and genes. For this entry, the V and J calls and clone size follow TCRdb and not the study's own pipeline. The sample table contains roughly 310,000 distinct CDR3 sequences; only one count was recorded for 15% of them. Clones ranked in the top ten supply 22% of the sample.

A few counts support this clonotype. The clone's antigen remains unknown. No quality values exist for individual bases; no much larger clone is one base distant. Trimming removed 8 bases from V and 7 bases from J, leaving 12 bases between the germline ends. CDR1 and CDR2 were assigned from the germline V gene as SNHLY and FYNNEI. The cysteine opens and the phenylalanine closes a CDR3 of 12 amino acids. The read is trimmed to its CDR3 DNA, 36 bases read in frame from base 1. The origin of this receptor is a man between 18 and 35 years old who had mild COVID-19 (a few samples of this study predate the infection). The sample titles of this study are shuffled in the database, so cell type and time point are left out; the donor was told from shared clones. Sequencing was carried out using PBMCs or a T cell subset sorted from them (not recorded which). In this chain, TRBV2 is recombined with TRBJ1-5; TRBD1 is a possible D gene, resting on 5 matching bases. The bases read TGTGCCAGCGGGGGGAGTGGGCAGCCCCAGCATTTT. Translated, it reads CASGGSGQPQHF.